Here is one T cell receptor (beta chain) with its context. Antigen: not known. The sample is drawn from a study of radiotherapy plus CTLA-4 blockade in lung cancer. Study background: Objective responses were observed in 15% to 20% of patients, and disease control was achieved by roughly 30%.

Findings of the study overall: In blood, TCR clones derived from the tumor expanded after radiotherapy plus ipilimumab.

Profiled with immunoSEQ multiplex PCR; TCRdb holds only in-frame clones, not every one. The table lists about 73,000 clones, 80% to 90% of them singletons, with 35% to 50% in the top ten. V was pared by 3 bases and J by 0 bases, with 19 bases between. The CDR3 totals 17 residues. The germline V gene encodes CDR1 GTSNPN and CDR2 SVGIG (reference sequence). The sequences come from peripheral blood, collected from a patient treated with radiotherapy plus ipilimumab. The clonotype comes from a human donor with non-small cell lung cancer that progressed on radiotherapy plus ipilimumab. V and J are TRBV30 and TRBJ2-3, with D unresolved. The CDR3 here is CAWSALDRATSTDTQYF. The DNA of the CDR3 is TGTGCCTGGAGCGCTCTAGACCGGGCAACTAGCACAGATACGCAGTATTTT.